This TCR beta chain came from a study of T cells in localized non-small cell lung cancer. As regards this clone: Antigen: not known.

V was pared by 1 base and J by 4 bases, with 7 bases between. Germline CDR1 KGHSH, CDR2 LQKENI. The CDR3 covers 13 residues. Overall study results and limits: The study found T cell clonality highest in uninvolved adjacent lung, above tumor. Within adjacent lung there appeared a median 57 of the top 100 tumor clones. Elevated circulating T cell density in blood was associated with longer overall survival.

Assay used: immunoSEQ multiplex PCR; TCRdb lists only in-frame clones, some missing. The sample records some 13,000 clones, about four fifths being singletons. The source material was peripheral blood, sampled before any cancer treatment. This chain connects TRBV18 to TRBJ2-5; no clear D gene. This TCR was sampled from a male donor at least 60 years old with stage I squamous cell lung carcinoma. The CDR3 here is CASSPRQRETQYF. Here the CDR3 DNA reads TGTGCCAGCTCACCACGCCAGCGAGAGACCCAGTACTTC.